Sequencing of this T cell receptor beta chain was carried out in a study of graft-versus-host responses after intestinal transplantation. Study details: Transplant types were multivisceral, liver-intestinal, or isolated intestinal. Every transplant recipient was induced with anti-thymocyte globulin, then maintained on tacrolimus and steroids for two to three years. Study results and limitations: Some GvH clones were seen earlier in gut or blood, suggesting intestinal origin.

A note on this clone: Its matching antigen is unknown.

The junction had 5 bases not matched to a gene; V was cut back by 1 base and J by 2 bases. The germline gives CDR1 LGHNA, CDR2 YNFKEQ. The CDR3 consists of 16 residues. Sequenced by immunoSEQ multiplex PCR; TCRdb stores in-frame clones only, minus some. The sample consists of roughly 97,000 clones, roughly 91% of them appearing once. Sequenced here: unstimulated CD4+ T cells sorted from spleen or lymph node cells, sampled before transplant. This TCR was sampled from a human donor who was the organ donor for an intestinal transplant. The rearrangement uses TRBV4-2 and TRBJ2-5, with 9 bases that match TRBD2. The CDR3 here is CASSQAGSGGQETQYF. The CDR3 coding sequence is TGTGCCAGCAGCCAAGCCGGCAGCGGGGGGCAAGAGACCCAGTACTTC.